These T cell receptor beta chains were read from a single sample in a study of blood T cell repertoires in COVID-19. The table came from immunoSEQ multiplex PCR; TCRdb's copy has only in-frame clones and leaves some out. The profile shows around 240,000 clones, roughly 84% of them singletons. The sample consisted of peripheral blood. All receptors derive from a woman between 40 and 55 years old who had recovered from COVID-19. The CDR3 runs from the conserved cysteine through the conserved F or W. The D gene is left open where the match is weak. For some rows the clone size is stated as once, few or many, or as a class when expanded; others skip it.

d_call: -; j_call: TRBJ1-1; clone_size: -; v_call: TRBV19; cdr3_nt: TGTGCCAGTAGTCAGGGGTGGCCGAACACTGAAGCTTTCTTT; cdr3_aa: CASSQGWPNTEAFF
d_call: TRBD1; j_call: TRBJ1-1; clone_size: -; v_call: TRBV6-5; cdr3_nt: TGTGCCAGCAGTTACTCGACAGGGATTTATCGAGCTTTCTTT; cdr3_aa: CASSYSTGIYRAFF
d_call: TRBD1; j_call: TRBJ1-1; clone_size: once; v_call: TRBV3-1/TRBV3-2; cdr3_nt: TGTGCCAGCAGCCCTAGACAGGGTAAAGCTTTCTTT; cdr3_aa: CASSPRQGKAFF
d_call: TRBD2; j_call: TRBJ2-3; clone_size: -; v_call: TRBV7-9; cdr3_nt: TGTGCCAGCAGTGGCGAGCGGGGGGTGACAGATACGCAGTATTTT; cdr3_aa: CASSGERGVTDTQYF
d_call: -; j_call: TRBJ1-5; clone_size: -; v_call: TRBV6-5; cdr3_nt: TGTGCCAGCAGCTCCGGGTCCGGCGGTCAGCCCCAGCATTTT; cdr3_aa: CASSSGSGGQPQHF
d_call: -; j_call: TRBJ2-7; clone_size: few; v_call: TRBV20-1; cdr3_nt: TGCAGTGCTAGTACCCCCCAGGGGACCTACGAGCAGTACTTC; cdr3_aa: CSASTPQGTYEQYF
d_call: TRBD1; j_call: TRBJ1-4; clone_size: -; v_call: TRBV9; cdr3_nt: TGTGCCAGCAGCGTACTGACAGGGCTTGGAGGTGAAAAACTGTTTTTT; cdr3_aa: CASSVLTGLGGEKLFF
d_call: -; j_call: TRBJ1-1; clone_size: -; v_call: TRBV15; cdr3_nt: TGTGCCACCAGCAGAGTTTCAGGGTCCGGGGGCACTGAAGCTTTCTTT; cdr3_aa: CATSRVSGSGGTEAFF
d_call: TRBD1; j_call: TRBJ1-1; clone_size: -; v_call: TRBV7-2; cdr3_nt: TGTGCCAGCAGCTTCAGGACAGGGACCACTGAAGCTTTCTTT; cdr3_aa: CASSFRTGTTEAFF
d_call: -; j_call: TRBJ1-2; clone_size: -; v_call: TRBV6-5; cdr3_nt: TGTGCCAGCAGTTTCAGGGTTAGCGGCTATGGCTACACCTTC; cdr3_aa: CASSFRVSGYGYTF
d_call: TRBD2; j_call: TRBJ2-7; clone_size: -; v_call: TRBV7-3; cdr3_nt: TGTGCCAGCAGCGAAGCGGGGGGCAGCTACGAGCAGTACTTC; cdr3_aa: CASSEAGGSYEQYF
d_call: TRBD2; j_call: TRBJ2-1; clone_size: -; v_call: TRBV3-1/TRBV3-2; cdr3_nt: TGTGCCAGCAGCCAGGGGTTAGCGGGGGGGCCAATAAATGAGCAGTTCTTC; cdr3_aa: CASSQGLAGGPINEQFF
d_call: -; j_call: TRBJ2-3; clone_size: once; v_call: TRBV5-1; cdr3_nt: TGCGCCAGCAGCTTCTATGATGGCACAGATACGCAGTATTTT; cdr3_aa: CASSFYDGTDTQYF
d_call: TRBD1; j_call: TRBJ1-1; clone_size: once; v_call: TRBV7-2; cdr3_nt: TGTGCCAGCAGCTTAGCCGGGACAGGGGGGACGAGGGCTTTCTTT; cdr3_aa: CASSLAGTGGTRAFF
d_call: -; j_call: TRBJ1-1; clone_size: -; v_call: TRBV5-6; cdr3_nt: TGTGCCAGCACCAGGATGGGTATCAAAGCTTTCTTT; cdr3_aa: CASTRMGIKAFF